The 30 T cell receptor beta chains presented below share a single source sample, sequenced in a study of T cell changes during pregnancy in multiple sclerosis. Here immunoSEQ multiplex PCR was the method, and the copy in TCRdb shows in-frame clones only, minus some. This table holds approximately 40,000 clones, around 96% found once. This material consisted of peripheral blood, taken in the second trimester of pregnancy. The source of these receptors is a female donor with multiple sclerosis, enrolled in a pregnancy study.

The chain employs TRBV7-9 and TRBJ1-4; D possibly corresponds to TRBD1 (5 bases). Trimming took 1 base from V and 5 from J, leaving 8 bases between them. Germline-derived CDR1 and CDR2 are SEHNR and FQNEAQ (reference sequence). The CDR3 consists of 14 residues. The DNA of the CDR3 is TGTGCCAGCAGCTTAGGACAGTTAAATGAAAAACTGTTTTTT. This codes for CASSLGQLNEKLFF.

V is TRBV2 and J is TRBJ2-2; D may be TRBD2 (6 bases). V shed 3 bases and J shed 3 bases, with 11 bases lying between them. CDR3 length equals 15 residues. Germline loops: CDR1 SNHLY, CDR2 FYNNEI. The CDR3 region has the DNA TGTGCCAGCAGTGAGTGGAGGGAGGACACCGGGGAGCTGTTTTTT. Protein: CASSEWREDTGELFF.

About this clone: Other DNA sequences from this sample encode an identical CDR3 as well. V gene TRBV6-5 combines with J gene TRBJ2-3; weak D call: TRBD2 (6 bases). Trimming removed 4 bases at V and 6 bases at J, with 17 bases between. This CDR3 region has 15 residues. Per the germline V gene, CDR1 is MNHEY and CDR2 is SVGAGI. CDR3 sequence (DNA): TGTGCCAGCAGTTCTTCTAGCGTATACACGGATACGCAGTATTTT. This translates into CASSSSSVYTDTQYF.

This chain joins TRBV7-9 and TRBJ1-2; a possible D gene is TRBD1 (5 bases). The V gene lost 1 base and the J gene lost 7 bases, with 10 bases spanning the gap. The CDR3 runs to 13 residues. Germline V CDR1 and CDR2: SEHNR, FQNEAQ (reference sequence). CDR3 nucleotides: TGTGCCAGCAGCTTAGGCAGGGAGGGTGGCTACACCTTC. It specifies CASSLGREGGYTF. Full variable domain (missing parts from reference TRBV7-9 and TRBJ1-2): DTGVSQNPRHKITKRGQNVTFRCDPISEHNRLYWYRQTLGQGPEFLTYFQNEAQLEKSRLLSDRFSAERPKGSFSTLEIQRTEQGDSAMYLCASSLGREGGYTFGSGTRLTVV.

The chain combines TRBV6-5 with TRBJ1-6, with 9 nucleotides matching TRBD1. The J segment lost 6 bases and the V segment lost 6 bases, leaving 3 bases of the junction unmatched. Germline V gives CDR1 MNHEY, CDR2 SVGAGI. This CDR3 spans 14 amino acids. CDR3 sequence: CASRAGQGNSPLHF. CDR3 bases: TGTGCCAGCAGGGCGGGACAGGGTAATTCACCCCTCCACTTT.

This clone was seen only once. The rearrangement joins TRBV10-1 to TRBJ2-3; 8 bases map to TRBD2. The CDR3 extends over 14 amino acids. J gave up 9 bases and V 3 bases, and 8 bases lay outside the gene matches. Germline assignment: CDR1 WNHNN and CDR2 SYGVQD (reference sequence). The DNA for the CDR3 is TGCGCCAGCAGTGAAAGCCTAGCGGGCGGCACGCAGTATTTT. Translation gives CASSESLAGGTQYF.

The chain couples TRBV7-9 to TRBJ2-7, with D perhaps TRBD1 (5 bases). The CDR3 has 16 amino acids. V was pared by 1 base and J by 0 bases, with 13 bases between. Germline V gives CDR1 SEHNR, CDR2 FQNEAQ (reference sequence). The CDR3 DNA reads TGTGCCAGCAGCTTAGAAGGGGCTATCAGCTCCTACGAGCAGTACTTC. Translation: CASSLEGAISSYEQYF.

The rearrangement uses TRBV6-5 and TRBJ1-5; maybe TRBD1 (5 bases). This CDR3 contains 13 residues. Trimming removed 6 bases from V and 3 bases from J, with 9 bases in between. The germline V gene has CDR1 MNHEY and CDR2 SVGAGI. The CDR3 DNA follows: TGTGCCAGCAGGATAGGGGTCAATCAGCCCCAGCATTTT. Translating it yields CASRIGVNQPQHF.

In regard to this clone: The junction does not match germline at one end; this may be a read error. The chain employs TRBV2 and TRBJ1-1, with D perhaps matching TRBD1 (5 bases). The CDR3 consists of 14 residues. Germline CDR1 and CDR2: SNHLY and FYNNEI. In DNA, the CDR3 is TGTGCCAGCAGGGAAGGCGGGGGAGGCACTGAAGCTTTCTTT. Encoded protein: CASREGGGGTEAFF.

The chain has TRBV4-1 and TRBJ2-7; 8 nucleotides agree with TRBD1. V lost 4 bases, J lost 4 bases, and 9 bases stayed unmatched. Germline CDR1 reads MGHRA; CDR2 reads YSYEKL. The CDR3 length is 15 residues. CDR3 sequence (DNA): TGCGCCAGCAGCCTTGACCGGACAGGGTCGTACGAGCAGTACTTC. Protein product: CASSLDRTGSYEQYF.

This sequence joins TRBV6-4 and TRBJ2-7, with a possible D match to TRBD1 (5 bases). The CDR3 is 11 residues long. V lost 7 bases, J lost 4 bases, and 8 bases lay in between. Germline CDR1 MRHNA, CDR2 SNTAGT. The CDR3: CASKGLYEQYF. The CDR3 DNA is TGTGCCAGCAAGGGGCTATACGAGCAGTACTTC.

The chain uses TRBV7-9 and TRBJ2-3, with TRBD1 matching 10 bases. Germline CDR1 and CDR2: SEHNR and FQNEAQ (reference sequence). This CDR3 contains 16 residues. V dropped 4 bases and J dropped 2; count of bases not matched to a gene: 6. The CDR3 region has the DNA TGTGCCAGCAGCTCTCGGGACAGGGGACCCACAGATACGCAGTATTTT. Protein: CASSSRDRGPTDTQYF. The whole variable domain, remainder taken from reference TRBV7-9 and TRBJ2-3, is DTGVSQNPRHKITKRGQNVTFRCDPISEHNRLYWYRQTLGQGPEFLTYFQNEAQLEKSRLLSDRFSAERPKGSFSTLEIQRTEQGDSAMYLCASSSRDRGPTDTQYFGPGTRLTVL.

This chain uses TRBV28 with TRBJ2-3, with unresolved D. V was clipped by 5 bases and J by 0 bases, with 12 bases between them. This CDR3 has 15 amino acids. Germline loops: CDR1 MDHEN, CDR2 SYDVKM. The CDR3 nucleotides are TGTGCCAGCAGTCCCGACTCCTCAAGCACAGATACGCAGTATTTT. It is translated as CASSPDSSSTDTQYF.

J is TRBJ1-1 and V is TRBV5-1, with D perhaps TRBD1 (6 bases). Germline V gene data show CDR1 as SGHRS and CDR2 as YFSETQ. CDR3 length: 15 residues. The germline V and J ends were trimmed by 2 bases and 5 bases, with 16 bases remaining between them. CDR3 amino acids: CASSFRGPRDTEAFF. The CDR3 DNA follows: TGCGCCAGCAGCTTCAGGGGCCCAAGGGATACTGAAGCTTTCTTT.

The chain recombines TRBV7-3 with TRBJ2-2, with a weak D call TRBD2 (6 bases). Per the germline V gene, CDR1 is SGHTA and CDR2 is FQGTGA. V shed 2 bases and J shed 7 bases, with 14 bases lying between them. The CDR3 extends over 15 amino acids. The DNA for the CDR3 is TGTGCCAGCAGCTTAGCGGGACCAACGAACGGGGAGCTGTTTTTT. It is translated as CASSLAGPTNGELFF.

This clone was counted once. The chain recombines TRBV11-1 with TRBJ1-6; 8 nucleotides agree with TRBD1. The CDR3 contains 14 residues. Germline loops: CDR1 SGHAT, CDR2 FQDESV (reference sequence). J lost 9 bases, V lost 5 bases, and 6 bases had no gene match. The CDR3 loop is CASSPRTGFSPLHF. Written as DNA, the CDR3 is TGTGCCAGCAGCCCTCGGACAGGGTTTTCACCCCTCCACTTT.

The chain employs TRBV6-1 and TRBJ1-2; 9 positions match TRBD1. V lost 10 bases and J lost 6; bases outside the gene matches: 15. The CDR3 length is 15 residues. The germline CDR1 and CDR2 sequences are MNHNS and SASEGT. CDR3 in amino acids: CATRGDRAMSDGYTF. The DNA of the CDR3 is TGTGCCACTAGGGGGGACAGGGCTATGAGCGATGGCTACACCTTC.

The chain is built from TRBV7-3 and TRBJ2-1; 7 bases align to TRBD1. Germline assignment: CDR1 SGHTA and CDR2 FQGTGA. V lost 4 bases, J lost 10 bases, and 10 bases stayed unmatched. CDR3 size: 14 residues. The CDR3 DNA reads TGTGCCAGCAGCTCCGAGCTGACAGGGAGCGAGCAGTTCTTC. Protein: CASSSELTGSEQFF.

V is TRBV19 and J is TRBJ1-1; no clear D. Per the germline V gene, CDR1 is LNHDA and CDR2 is SQIVND (reference sequence). Trimming removed 8 bases from V and 4 bases from J, with 11 bases in between. This CDR3 has 12 residues. CDR3 sequence reads: CASRERGTEAFF. The CDR3 DNA is TGTGCCAGTCGGGAGCGAGGCACTGAAGCTTTCTTT.

The chain joins TRBV9 to TRBJ1-2, with 8 bases identical to TRBD1. With V trimmed by 3 bases and J by 8 bases, 6 bases remained unmatched. CDR3 size: 13 residues. Germline CDR1 reads SGDLS; CDR2 reads YYNGEE. In nucleotides, the CDR3 is TGTGCCAGCAGCGGAGGGACAGGTTTGGGCTACACCTTC. Amino acid sequence: CASSGGTGLGYTF. The whole variable domain, filled in from reference TRBV9 and TRBJ1-2, reads DSGVTQTPKHLITATGQRVTLRCSPRSGDLSVYWYQQSLDQGLQFLIQYYNGEERAKGNILERFSAQQFPDLHSELNLSSLELGDSALYFCASSGGTGLGYTFGSGTRLTVV.

This rearrangement joins TRBV28 to TRBJ1-1; D gene ambiguous. Germline V gene sequence: CDR1 MDHEN, CDR2 SYDVKM. The CDR3 length is 14 residues. V was cut by 2 bases and J by 0 bases, with 7 bases left in between. CDR3 loop: CASSLRTMNTEAFF. CDR3 DNA sequence: TGTGCCAGCAGTTTACGAACAATGAACACTGAAGCTTTCTTT.

This chain uses TRBV9 with TRBJ2-1; 8 nucleotides align to TRBD2. This CDR3 spans 17 amino acids. Looked up from germline, CDR1 is SGDLS and CDR2 is YYNGEE. The V and J ends lost 3 bases and 2 bases, in that order; junction bases with no gene match: 10. The CDR3 sequence is CASSETGLVKTYNEQFF. The CDR3 bases are TGTGCCAGCAGCGAGACGGGACTAGTGAAAACCTACAATGAGCAGTTCTTC.

The rearrangement uses TRBV9 and TRBJ2-3, with 7 bases lining up with TRBD2. The CDR3 is made up of 15 amino acids. Trimming took 0 bases from V and 4 from J; bases not matched to a gene: 5. CDR1 and CDR2 (germline): SGDLS, YYNGEE. The CDR3 protein is CASSVESGAPDTQYF. The CDR3 DNA reads as TGTGCCAGCAGCGTAGAAAGCGGGGCCCCAGATACGCAGTATTTT.

This CDR3 reads CASSTGTVNTGELFF. The DNA for the CDR3 is TGTGCCAGCAGCACCGGGACAGTCAACACCGGGGAGCTGTTTTTT. The chain employs TRBV7-9 and TRBJ2-2, with 7 nucleotides matching TRBD1. Germline V CDR1 and CDR2: SEHNR, FQNEAQ (reference sequence). The CDR3 totals 15 residues. V lost 5 bases and J lost 2; bases outside the gene matches: 5.

CDR3 nucleotide sequence: TGCGCCAGCAGCGAGGGTTTTGGAACTGAAGCTTTCTTT. Its protein is CASSEGFGTEAFF. The chain uses TRBV5-1 and TRBJ1-1; D ambiguous. CDR3 length: 13 amino acids. Trimming removed 4 bases from V and 5 bases from J, with 12 bases in between. Germline CDR1 and CDR2: SGHRS and YFSETQ.

The CDR3 region is CASSSQGTYEQYF. DNA for the CDR3: TGTGCCAGCAGCTCCCAGGGCACCTACGAGCAGTACTTC. The chain couples TRBV7-6 to TRBJ2-7, with D tentatively TRBD1 (5 bases). There are 13 residues in the CDR3. V was cut by 4 bases and J by 2 bases, with 9 bases left in between. Per germline, CDR1 SGHVS and CDR2 FNYEAQ.

This clone was seen just once. The CDR3 DNA is TGTGCCAGCTCACCAATGACTAGCGGGGCGCAAGAGACCCAGTACTTC. This sequence encodes CASSPMTSGAQETQYF. J is TRBJ2-5 and V is TRBV18, with 11 bases aligning to TRBD2. The CDR3 loop spans 16 amino acids. CDR1 and CDR2 (germline): KGHSH, LQKENI. V dropped 2 bases and J dropped 2; count of bases not matched to a gene: 4.

This chain joins TRBV7-8 and TRBJ2-5; D is possibly TRBD2 (7 bases). This CDR3 is 14 amino acids long. V lost 4 bases and J lost 7, with 16 bases in between. CDR1 is SGHVS, CDR2 FQNEAQ, per germline. The CDR3 bases are TGTGCCAGCAGCTCAGAGATAAGGGGGGGGACCCAGTACTTC. Translating gives CASSSEIRGGTQYF.

This rearrangement joins TRBV4-2 to TRBJ2-2; TRBD1 is a possible D gene (5 bases). The germline V gene has CDR1 LGHNA and CDR2 YNFKEQ. This CDR3 has 14 amino acids. V lost 4 bases and J lost 1, with 7 bases in between. The CDR3: CASSRQQNTGELFF. CDR3 coding DNA: TGTGCCAGCAGCCGACAGCAGAACACCGGGGAGCTGTTTTTT.

Written as DNA, the CDR3 is TGTGCCAGCAGTTTACGGGCCGCGGCGGGCTACGAGCAGTACTTC. It specifies CASSLRAAAGYEQYF. The rearrangement joins TRBV28 to TRBJ2-7, with a tentative D call TRBD2 (5 bases). Per germline, CDR1 MDHEN and CDR2 SYDVKM. This CDR3 is built from 15 residues. The ends were cut back, 2 bases at V and 3 bases at J, with 14 bases in the middle.